These 13 T cell receptor beta chains originate from one sample sequenced in a study of blood T cells in healthy people across ages. Primed by a sample-barcoded 5' primer and a J-beta primer mix, a second PCR proceeded for about 7 to 11 cycles. TCRdb re-derived calls from the 5' RACE reads in MiXCR, one entry per CDR3 protein. Of about 1,600,000 distinct CDR3 sequences in the sample, 42% were seen once. Source material: blood. The receptors stem from a woman between 18 and 29 years old in good health.

This chain joins TRBV9 and TRBJ1-2; TRBD1 might be the D (5 bases). The V gene's germline CDR1 is SGDLS and CDR2 YYNGEE. Trimming pared 4 bases from V and 2 bases from J, leaving 18 bases between. The CDR3 totals 16 residues. Written as DNA, the CDR3 is TGTGCCAGCAGCTCCACGGTCGTCCGGGGCAACTATGGCTACACCTTC. This encodes CASSSTVVRGNYGYTF.

This sequence joins TRBV28 and TRBJ2-5, with 9 bases lining up with TRBD1. Germline-derived CDR1 and CDR2 are MDHEN and SYDVKM. V dropped 2 bases and J dropped 3; count of bases not matched to a gene: 10. This CDR3 spans 17 amino acids. The CDR3 loop reads CASSLMGTGSWEETQYF. The CDR3 DNA reads TGTGCCAGCAGTTTAATGGGGACAGGGAGTTGGGAAGAGACCCAGTACTTC.

The rearrangement uses TRBV30 and TRBJ2-1; a weak D match, TRBD1 (5 bases). The CDR3 runs to 15 residues. V gave up 4 bases and J gave up 6 bases, with 19 bases separating them. Germline CDR1 and CDR2: GTSNPN and SVGIG (reference sequence). In DNA form, the CDR3 reads TGTGCCTGGACCCCGGGTAGGTTTGACAGCAATGAGCAGTTCTTC. Translating gives CAWTPGRFDSNEQFF.

The chain couples TRBV16 to TRBJ1-5; D unclear. The CDR3 is 14 amino acids. V was cut by 1 base and J by 1 base, with 5 bases left in between. The germline V gene has CDR1 KGHSY and CDR2 FQNENV. The DNA of the CDR3 is TGTGCCAGCAGCCAATTGGAGAGCAATCAGCCCCAGCATTTT. Protein: CASSQLESNQPQHF.

This clonotype turned up a few times. The chain employs TRBV6-5 and TRBJ2-1; 12 positions match TRBD2. In germline, CDR1 is MNHEY, CDR2 SVGAGI. CDR3 length: 16 amino acids. V trimming: 6 bases; J trimming: 15 bases; junction bases outside the gene matches: 18. As DNA, the CDR3 is TGTGCCAGCAGCGACGCCTCTAGCGGGAGGGGGGGGAAGGCGTTCTTC. Its protein is CASSDASSGRGGKAFF.

The chain recombines TRBV3-1 with TRBJ2-5; the match to TRBD1 covers 10 bases. V was clipped by 1 base and J by 5 bases; unmatched bases: 7. The length of the CDR3 is 16 residues. CDR1 is LGHDT and CDR2 is YNNKEL in the germline V gene (reference sequence). CDR3 DNA: TGTGCCAGCAGCCAAGGAACGACAGGGGGCTTGGAGACCCAGTACTTC. Amino acids: CASSQGTTGGLETQYF.

The V call is TRBV12-3 or TRBV12-4, the J call TRBJ1-2, with D tentatively TRBD1 (6 bases). This CDR3 comprises 13 residues. The V end was cut by 4 bases, the J end by 3 bases, with 9 bases between. The CDR3 coding sequence is TGTGCCAGCAGTTCCACAGGGTACTATGGCTACACCTTC. Translating it yields CASSSTGYYGYTF.

The table lists this clonotype with a few counts. The chain employs TRBV5-1 and TRBJ1-3; 7 nucleotides agree with TRBD1. The CDR3 length is 14 residues. With V trimmed by 5 bases and J by 5 bases, 7 bases remained unmatched. The germline CDR1 and CDR2 sequences are SGHRS and YFSETQ. CDR3 DNA sequence: TGCGCCAGCAGAGCCGGGACAGATCGAAACACCATATATTTT. Its protein product is CASRAGTDRNTIYF.

J is TRBJ2-5 and V is TRBV20-1, with TRBD2 matching over 7 bases. J was trimmed by 11 bases and V by 4 bases; bases with no gene match: 13. This CDR3 region has 13 residues. Germline assignment: CDR1 DFQATT and CDR2 SNEGSKA (reference sequence). This CDR3 reads CSATAGAVDEQYF. The CDR3 DNA reads TGCAGTGCTACCGCGGGAGCTGTCGATGAGCAGTACTTC.

V gene TRBV28 combines with J gene TRBJ2-7, with 10 positions matching TRBD1. Germline-derived CDR1 and CDR2 are MDHEN and SYDVKM. The CDR3 runs to 15 residues. V trimming: 5 bases; J trimming: 5 bases; junction bases outside the gene matches: 9. The CDR3 DNA follows: TGTGCCAGCAGTGAGGGGGGGACAGGGGCAAACGAGCAGTACTTC. Amino acids: CASSEGGTGANEQYF.

This clonotype turned up a few times. The chain is built from TRBV4-1 and TRBJ2-7; D possibly corresponds to TRBD1 (6 bases). V was shortened by 0 bases and J by 2 bases, with 11 bases between the two germline ends. In germline, CDR1 is MGHRA, CDR2 YSYEKL. The CDR3 sequence is 15 residues long. CDR3 amino acids: CASSQETWTAYEQYF. The CDR3 coding sequence is TGCGCCAGCAGCCAAGAAACTTGGACAGCCTACGAGCAGTACTTC.

This clonotype was observed a few times. This sequence joins TRBV6-1 and TRBJ2-1; 13 bases fit TRBD2. Trimming removed 5 bases from V and 4 bases from J; junction bases left unmatched: 11. CDR1 and CDR2 (germline): MNHNS, SASEGT. The CDR3 sequence is 18 residues long. CDR3 in DNA: TGTGCCAGCAGTCCAAGGACTAGCGGGAGATCGAGTTACAATGAGCAGTTCTTC. Its translation is CASSPRTSGRSSYNEQFF.

This clonotype was counted a few times. The chain uses TRBV4-1 and TRBJ2-1, with D perhaps matching TRBD2 (6 bases). Germline V lookup: CDR1 MGHRA, CDR2 YSYEKL. Trimming removed 4 bases at V and 7 bases at J, with 14 bases between. This CDR3 is 14 amino acids long. CDR3 coding DNA: TGCGCCAGCAGCCCGGAGACTAGTGGGAATGAGCAGTTCTTC. Translated: CASSPETSGNEQFF.